The present T cell receptor beta chain was sequenced within a study of CD8 T cells in Susac syndrome. When the RNA was reverse transcribed, random hexamers were used with an input of roughly 0.5 to 1 ug. Across 54 Vbeta and 13 Jbeta, immunoSEQ multiplex PCR amplified TCR beta CDR3. TCRdb used MiXCR to reprocess the immunoSEQ multiplex PCR reads, holding one entry per CDR3 protein. The sample includes some 190,000 distinct CDR3 sequences, about 93% seen only once; the top ten take around 0.1%. The authors carried out high-throughput sequencing of TCR beta. They applied it to CD8+ and CD4+ T cells obtained from blood. Healthy donors matched for age and sex were used as controls. Negative isolation was used for CD8+ and CD4+ T cells and FACS enrichment for TEMRA cells. This TCR was recovered from a human donor in good health. The sample comprised CD4+ T cells from PBMCs.

CDR3 DNA: TGCGCCAGCCGTCCGGGACAGGTGACCGGGGAGCTGTTTTTT. This codes for CASRPGQVTGELFF. The chain is built from TRBV5-1 and TRBJ2-2; 8 nucleotides align to TRBD1. This CDR3 spans 14 amino acids. Trimming removed 7 bases from V and 5 bases from J; junction bases left unmatched: 7. Germline CDR1 is SGHRS and CDR2 is YFSETQ.